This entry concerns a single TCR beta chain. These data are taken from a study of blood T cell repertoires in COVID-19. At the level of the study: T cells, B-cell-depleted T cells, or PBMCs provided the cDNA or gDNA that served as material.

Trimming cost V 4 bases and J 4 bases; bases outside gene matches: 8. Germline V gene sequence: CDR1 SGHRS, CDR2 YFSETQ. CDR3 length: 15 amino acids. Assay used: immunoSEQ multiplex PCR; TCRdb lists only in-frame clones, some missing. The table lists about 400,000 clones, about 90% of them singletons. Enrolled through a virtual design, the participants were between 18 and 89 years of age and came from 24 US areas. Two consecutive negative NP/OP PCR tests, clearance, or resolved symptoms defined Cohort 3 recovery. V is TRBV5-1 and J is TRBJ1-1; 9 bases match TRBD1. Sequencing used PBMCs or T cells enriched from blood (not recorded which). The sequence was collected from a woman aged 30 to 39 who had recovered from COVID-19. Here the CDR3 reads CASSGNTGGVTEAFF. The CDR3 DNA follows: TGCGCCAGCAGCGGAAACACAGGGGGCGTCACTGAAGCTTTCTTT.